This T cell receptor (beta chain) was observed in a study of Ad26.COV2.S vaccination and SARS-CoV-2 variants. Across the study: The vaccine Ad26.COV2.S was put into the muscle once, or twice with 56 days between.

The repertoire was sequenced with immunoSEQ multiplex PCR; TCRdb's copy has only in-frame clones and lacks some. The repertoire consists of 440,000 or so clones, with 80% to 95% occurring once and the leading ten covering more than 3.5%. Treatment defined: around 19 received Ad26.COV2.S at low or high dose, single or two shots; about 5 received placebo; per-sample allocation not given. It was on day 63 after the first vaccine or placebo injection that samples were taken. In germline, CDR1 is MNHEY, CDR2 SVGEGT. The CDR3 sequence is 17 residues long. V lost 0 bases to trimming and J lost 9 bases; unmatched junction nucleotides: 15.

The chain employs TRBV6-2 or TRBV6-3 and TRBJ1-2, with 8 bases lining up with TRBD1. This clonotype was sampled from a person aged 18 to 65 who received the Ad26.COV2.S COVID-19 vaccine or a placebo. Source: peripheral blood, taken in a trial of Ad26.COV2.S vaccine versus placebo. For the CDR3, the DNA is TGTGCCAGCAGTTACTCCATGGACAGGGAAGCCCCAGGGCGCTACACCTTC. It is translated as CASSYSMDREAPGRYTF.